The 7 T cell receptor beta chains presented below share a single source sample, sequenced in a study of T cells in Graves' hyperthyroidism and ophthalmopathy. Amplified TCR beta CDR3 regions came from RNA transcripts. Primed by the HTBI set, a first-round RT-PCR was run on the TCR CDR3. TCRdb redid the calling of the multiplex PCR reads with MiXCR, one entry per CDR3 protein. Of fewer than 450,000 distinct CDR3 sequences in the sample, about a sixth were seen once. Sequencing used blood. The receptor set was obtained from a woman in her 30s with Graves' hyperthyroidism that later progressed to Graves' ophthalmopathy.

This clonotype was counted only a few times. The chain links TRBV19 to TRBJ2-7; D not certain. Germline CDR1 and CDR2: LNHDA and SQIVND (reference sequence). The CDR3 runs to 11 residues. V lost 3 bases to trimming and J lost 4 bases, with 4 bases between them. CDR3 in DNA: TGTGCCAGTAGTATCGGTTACGAGCAGTACTTC. This translates into CASSIGYEQYF. The full variable domain, in which reference TRBV19 and TRBJ2-7 provide the parts outside the CDR3, is DGGITQSPKYLFRKEGQNVTLSCEQNLNHDAMYWYRQDPGQGLRLIYYSQIVNDFQKGDIAEGYSVSREKKESFPLTVTSAQKNPTAFYLCASSIGYEQYFGPGTRLTVT.

This clonotype has a count of ten or more. J is TRBJ1-3 and V is TRBV11-2, with 8 bases lining up with TRBD1. The V gene's germline CDR1 is SGHAT and CDR2 FQNNGV. Losses at the gene ends were 8 bases for V and 1 base for J; bases not matched to a gene: 13. The CDR3 runs 17 residues. CDR3 sequence: CASRRPGTGPSGNTIYF. The CDR3 nucleotides are TGTGCCAGCCGCCGACCGGGGACAGGCCCTTCTGGAAACACCATATATTTT.

This clonotype was recorded many times. This rearrangement joins TRBV12-3 or TRBV12-4 to TRBJ1-5, with no clear D. V lost 1 base and J 6 bases, leaving 10 bases between the germline ends. This CDR3 spans 14 amino acids. The CDR3 DNA follows: TGTGCCAGCAGTTTAGGGGCCTGGACTCAGCCCCAGCATTTT. This encodes CASSLGAWTQPQHF.

The table lists this clonotype with many counts. This chain uses TRBV3-1 with TRBJ1-6, with 10 bases that match TRBD1. There are 15 residues in the CDR3. J gave up 9 bases and V 4 bases, and 6 bases lay outside the gene matches. Germline V lookup: CDR1 LGHDT, CDR2 YNNKEL (reference sequence). The CDR3 DNA is TGTGCCAGCAGCCGACCCGGGACAGGGGTTTCACCCCTCCACTTT. This translates into CASSRPGTGVSPLHF.

This clonotype was counted many times. The CDR3 does not end in the conserved phenylalanine or tryptophan, so this is likely a read error. The chain recombines TRBV7-9 with TRBJ1-1, with a tentative D call TRBD1 (5 bases). V lost 2 bases to trimming and J lost 3 bases, with 13 bases between them. The CDR3 totals 15 residues. The germline V gene has CDR1 SEHNR and CDR2 FQNEAQ (reference sequence). The CDR3 sequence: CASSLRDLPHTEAFL. The CDR3 bases are TGTGCCAGCAGCTTACGGGACCTCCCCCACACTGAAGCTTTCCTT.

This clonotype appeared a few times. This may be a read error: a much more frequent sequence differs by one nucleotide. The chain recombines TRBV4-1 with TRBJ1-1; D is possibly TRBD1 (6 bases). Germline V lookup: CDR1 MGHRA, CDR2 YSYEKL. The CDR3 runs 14 residues. V gave up 0 bases and J gave up 3 bases, with 8 bases separating them. CDR3 in amino acids: CASSQERGDTEAFF. Here the CDR3 DNA reads TGCGCCAGCAGCCAAGAAAGGGGGGACACTGAAGCTTTCTTT.

This clonotype was observed at least ten times. The chain has TRBV27 and TRBJ1-6; D gene unclear. Germline V gives CDR1 MNHEY, CDR2 SMNVEV (reference sequence). The CDR3 runs to 13 residues. The ends were cut back, 5 bases at V and 13 bases at J, with 15 bases in the middle. The DNA of the CDR3 is TGTGCCAGCAGTCCCCGACACCGTGATCCCCTCCACTTT. Residues: CASSPRHRDPLHF.